The sequence of this T cell receptor (beta chain) was determined in a study of response to subunit inactivated influenza vaccine. MiXCR, applied by TCRdb to the RT-PCR reads, yields one record per CDR3 protein. This table holds 500,000 to 600,000 distinct CDR3 sequences, over 9% found once. In its sample, this clonotype was seen many times. Germline V gene lookup returns CDR1 MNHEY and CDR2 SMNVEV (reference sequence). This CDR3 comprises 15 residues. Trimming shortened V by 6 bases and J by 3 bases, and 15 bases separated the two germline ends. These same records also appear under a second study, on T cells expressing NK-cell markers. This second study notes: TCR beta cDNA was generated via 5'RACE template switching incorporating UMIs. Among CD8+ T cells from over 5 donors, dominant NKG2C+ clonotypes accounted for roughly 1.0-7.0%.

The receptor comes from a man aged 50-60 years who received an inactivated influenza vaccine. The chain links TRBV27 to TRBJ1-5, with D maybe TRBD1 (6 bases). Sequenced here: PBMCs from blood, sampled on the day of vaccination. The CDR3 DNA reads as TGTGCCAGCAGGCCTGGACAGTACACCAATCAGCCCCAGCATTTT. It encodes CASRPGQYTNQPQHF.